This T cell receptor (beta chain) was recovered during a study of CD8+CD57+ T cells in acquired aplastic anemia. Study information: The sorted CD4+ and CD8+ cells yielded an average approximately 3 ug of DNA. Study-wide results and limits: The number of CD8+ CDR3 sequences shared by patients and controls was around 30.

The patients chosen for sequencing had shown expansion of CD8+CD57+ cells (detected by flow cytometry). Sampling of blood occurred while the patients had still received no therapy. CDR3 and TCR beta VDJ profiling relied on genomic DNA as the template. A single record per CDR3 protein comes from TCRdb applying MiXCR to the reads. Of about 160,000 distinct CDR3 sequences listed, 70% to 80% are singletons. Concerning this clonotype: As yet, its antigen is unknown.

The CDR3 totals 13 residues. The J segment lost 7 bases and the V segment lost 5 bases, leaving 6 bases of the junction unmatched. The germline CDR1 and CDR2 sequences are SEHNR and FQNEAQ (reference sequence). The source is a human donor with aplastic anemia. The source material was sorted CD4+, CD8+, or CD8+CD57+ T cells (not recorded which) from PBMCs. The gene calls are TRBV7-9 and TRBJ2-7; 9 bases are shared with TRBD2. CDR3 protein: CASSPGTSLEQYF. CDR3 DNA: TGTGCCAGCAGCCCGGGGACTAGCCTGGAGCAGTACTTC.